Shown below are 30 T cell receptor beta chains from a single sample sequenced in a study of cytomegalovirus exposure and HLA in healthy donors. TCRdb's table, derived via immunoSEQ multiplex PCR, lists solely in-frame clones and lacks some. The sample holds about 79,000 clones; 80% to 95% are singletons and the top ten take 3% to 4.5%. Specimen: PBMCs. These receptors came from a woman aged 25 to 45 in good health and CMV-seronegative.

The sample holds one count of this clone. This chain uses TRBV7-2 with TRBJ2-3; no definite D call. The ends were cut back, 1 base at V and 6 bases at J, with 14 bases in the middle. CDR1 and CDR2 (germline): SGHTA, FQGNSA. This CDR3 comprises 15 residues. The CDR3 spells CASSLDETRADTQYF. Here the CDR3 DNA reads TGTGCCAGCAGCTTAGACGAAACCAGAGCGGATACGCAGTATTTT.

V and J are TRBV4-1 and TRBJ2-2; tentative D call: TRBD1 (6 bases). V lost 4 bases to trimming and J lost 2 bases, with 11 bases between them. Germline V gene data show CDR1 as MGHRA and CDR2 as YSYEKL. This CDR3 spans 15 amino acids. CDR3 nucleotides: TGCGCCAGCAGCCCTTTGACAGGCAACACCGGGGAGCTGTTTTTT. Its translation: CASSPLTGNTGELFF.

CDR3 sequence reads: CASSYGQGNTEAFF. The CDR3, as DNA: TGTGCCAGCAGTTACGGACAGGGGAACACTGAAGCTTTCTTT. The chain combines TRBV7-8 with TRBJ1-1; 8 bases match TRBD1. Trimming at V came to 6 bases and at J to 1 base, leaving 4 bases not matched to a gene. The CDR3 sequence is 14 residues long. From germline, CDR1 is SGHVS and CDR2 FQNEAQ.

In its sample, this clone was seen once. This chain joins TRBV28 and TRBJ1-6; D is uncertain. The CDR3 contains 14 residues. Trimming removed 5 bases at V and 6 bases at J, with 11 bases between. Germline CDR1 and CDR2: MDHEN and SYDVKM. The CDR3 loop is CASSISNSNSPLHF. For the CDR3, the DNA is TGTGCCAGCAGTATCAGTAATTCTAATTCACCCCTCCACTTT. Together with reference TRBV28 and TRBJ1-6, the CDR3 gives the full variable domain: DVKVTQSSRYLVKRTGEKVFLECVQDMDHENMFWYRQDPGLGLRLIYFSYDVKMKEKGDIPEGYSVSREKKERFSLILESASTNQTSMYLCASSISNSNSPLHFGNGTRLTVT.

The chain uses TRBV7-3 and TRBJ1-2; 9 bases fit TRBD1. CDR1 is SGHTA, CDR2 FQGTGA, per germline. The CDR3 is made up of 17 amino acids. Trimming took 4 bases from V and 6 from J; bases not matched to a gene: 15. CDR3 protein: CASSSYPRGDRAHGYTF. The CDR3 region has the DNA TGTGCCAGCAGCTCCTACCCACGTGGGGACAGGGCTCATGGCTACACCTTC. The full variable domain, with the rest looked up from reference TRBV7-3 and TRBJ1-2, is GAGVSQTPSNKVTEKGKYVELRCDPISGHTALYWYRQSLGQGPEFLIYFQGTGAADDSGLPNDRFFAVRPEGSVSTLKIQRTERGDSAVYLCASSSYPRGDRAHGYTFGSGTRLTVV.

This chain uses TRBV4-1 with TRBJ2-7; D perhaps matches TRBD1 (5 bases). This CDR3 region has 13 residues. The germline V gene encodes CDR1 MGHRA and CDR2 YSYEKL. The germline V and J ends were trimmed by 8 bases and 0 bases, with 11 bases remaining between them. Here the CDR3 DNA reads TGCGCCAGCCGCGACAGTGTCTCCTACGAGCAGTACTTC. Its translation is CASRDSVSYEQYF.

This clone has only one observation. The chain recombines TRBV30 with TRBJ1-1; D is undetermined. Between the trimmed V and J ends, which lost 1 base and 6 bases, there was a span of 12 bases. Germline V gives CDR1 GTSNPN, CDR2 SVGIG (reference sequence). This CDR3 is built from 13 residues. This CDR3 is CAWSAYIFAEAFF. Here the CDR3 DNA reads TGTGCCTGGAGTGCCTATATCTTCGCTGAAGCTTTCTTT.

The rearrangement links TRBV30 to TRBJ2-1; TRBD1 matches at 9 bases. Germline-derived CDR1 and CDR2 are GTSNPN and SVGIG (reference sequence). This CDR3 is 17 amino acids long. Trimming removed 2 bases from V and 4 bases from J; junction bases left unmatched: 12. For the CDR3, the DNA is TGTGCCTGGAGTAGATTTACCGGGACAGGGAATTACAATGAGCAGTTCTTC. Protein product: CAWSRFTGTGNYNEQFF. The full variable domain, with the rest looked up from reference TRBV30 and TRBJ2-1, is SQTIHQWPATLVQPVGSPLSLECTVEGTSNPNLYWYRQAAGRGLQLLFYSVGIGQISSEVPQNLSASRPQDRQFILSSKKLLLSDSGFYLCAWSRFTGTGNYNEQFFGPGTRLTVL.

The V and J genes are TRBV7-9 and TRBJ2-7, with TRBD2 identical over 11 bases. The junction had 11 bases not matched to a gene; V was cut back by 5 bases and J by 2 bases. Germline CDR1 SEHNR, CDR2 FQNEAQ (reference sequence). The CDR3 runs to 17 residues. The CDR3 spells CASSHYPTSGVTYEQYF. As DNA, the CDR3 is TGTGCCAGCAGCCATTACCCGACTAGCGGGGTTACCTACGAGCAGTACTTC. Filled out from reference TRBV7-9 and TRBJ2-7, the complete variable domain reads DTGVSQNPRHKITKRGQNVTFRCDPISEHNRLYWYRQTLGQGPEFLTYFQNEAQLEKSRLLSDRFSAERPKGSFSTLEIQRTEQGDSAMYLCASSHYPTSGVTYEQYFGPGTRLTVT.

This clone was detected once. The chain combines TRBV5-4 with TRBJ1-2; D perhaps matches TRBD1 (5 bases). The CDR3 contains 14 residues. The V gene's germline CDR1 is SGHNT and CDR2 YYREEE (reference sequence). Trimming removed 0 bases at V and 1 base at J, with 7 bases between. In DNA form, the CDR3 reads TGTGCCAGCAGCTTGGATCAGGGTAACTATGGCTACACCTTC. Encoded protein: CASSLDQGNYGYTF.

The gene calls are TRBV6-5 and TRBJ1-1; TRBD1 might be the D (5 bases). V was cut by 0 bases and J by 4 bases, with 15 bases left in between. Germline V gives CDR1 MNHEY, CDR2 SVGAGI. The CDR3 runs 16 residues. The CDR3 sequence is CASSYSIGAGGTEAFF. In DNA form, the CDR3 reads TGTGCCAGCAGTTACTCGATTGGAGCGGGGGGCACTGAAGCTTTCTTT.

The chain couples TRBV4-1 to TRBJ2-1, with 9 bases matching TRBD2. Germline V gene sequence: CDR1 MGHRA, CDR2 YSYEKL. V lost 0 bases and J lost 4; bases outside the gene matches: 7. The CDR3 consists of 17 residues. In DNA, the CDR3 is TGCGCCAGCAGCCAAGATCGAGGACTAGCGAATTACAATGAGCAGTTCTTC. Encoded protein: CASSQDRGLANYNEQFF.

V usage is TRBV9 and J usage is TRBJ2-2; D may be TRBD1 (6 bases). Germline V lookup: CDR1 SGDLS, CDR2 YYNGEE. With 0 bases removed from V and 7 bases from J, the gap between germline ends came to 13 bases. The CDR3 spans 15 residues. CDR3: CASSVVPGAGGELFF. Written as DNA, the CDR3 is TGTGCCAGCAGCGTAGTTCCAGGGGCGGGCGGGGAGCTGTTTTTT.

The rearrangement uses TRBV6-4 and TRBJ2-6, with TRBD2 as a possible D gene (5 bases). Per germline, CDR1 MRHNA and CDR2 SNTAGT. V lost 2 bases, J lost 3 bases, and 8 bases lay in between. The CDR3 has 15 amino acids. Here the CDR3 reads CASSDRAGGANVLTF. In nucleotides, the CDR3 is TGTGCCAGCAGTGACCGGGCGGGTGGGGCCAACGTCCTGACTTTC.

The V call is TRBV28, the J call TRBJ1-5, with a weak D call TRBD1 (5 bases). Trimming cost V 7 bases and J 1 base, with 11 bases left between them. The CDR3 has 14 residues. CDR1 and CDR2 from the germline V gene are MDHEN and SYDVKM. The CDR3 sequence: CASTRGGSNQPQHF. The CDR3 DNA reads as TGTGCCAGCACCCGCGGGGGGAGCAATCAGCCCCAGCATTTT.

Here the CDR3 reads CASSPAGQANYEQYF. Here the CDR3 DNA reads TGTGCCAGCAGCCCCGCGGGCCAGGCTAACTACGAGCAGTACTTC. The chain combines TRBV11-2 with TRBJ2-7, with D possibly being TRBD2 (5 bases). V was clipped by 5 bases and J by 3 bases, with 17 bases between them. The CDR3 spans 15 residues. CDR1 is SGHAT, CDR2 FQNNGV, per germline.

The chain is built from TRBV6-6 and TRBJ1-3; TRBD1 might be the D (5 bases). V lost 5 bases and J 0 bases, leaving 11 bases between the germline ends. CDR1 and CDR2 (germline): MNHNY, SVGAGI (reference sequence). The CDR3 totals 15 residues. As DNA, the CDR3 is TGTGCCAGCAGTGGTGGGGGACTCTCTGGAAACACCATATATTTT. It specifies CASSGGGLSGNTIYF.

This chain uses TRBV5-1 with TRBJ1-2; 11 bases fit TRBD1. V was pared by 7 bases and J by 6 bases, with 8 bases of the junction left unmatched. Germline values: CDR1 SGHRS, CDR2 YFSETQ. The CDR3 has 14 residues. In DNA, the CDR3 is TGCGCCAGCGAGATTGGACAGGGGGCTAATGGCTACACCTTC. Translation gives CASEIGQGANGYTF.

The chain is built from TRBV29-1 and TRBJ2-5; TRBD2 is a possible D gene (5 bases). The germline V gene encodes CDR1 SQVTM and CDR2 ANQGSEA. The CDR3 extends over 12 amino acids. Trimming left V 3 bases short and J 4 bases short, with 9 bases between. CDR3 sequence: CSVEGATETQYF. CDR3 nucleotide sequence: TGCAGCGTTGAGGGAGCTACAGAGACCCAGTACTTC.

The sample holds one count of this clone. The CDR3 sequence: CAIRRTGGEDTQYF. CDR3 coding DNA: TGTGCCATCAGGAGGACAGGGGGCGAAGATACGCAGTATTTT. The rearrangement joins TRBV10-3 to TRBJ2-3; 11 positions match TRBD1. This CDR3 has 14 amino acids. V lost 6 bases, J lost 5 bases, and 4 bases stayed unmatched. CDR1 and CDR2 (germline): ENHRY, SYGVKD.

The genes are TRBV7-9 and TRBJ1-2; 8 bases align to TRBD1. The CDR3 has 13 amino acids. V shed 5 bases, J shed 6 bases, and the junction held 5 bases outside the gene matches. CDR1 SEHNR and CDR2 FQNEAQ come from the germline V gene (reference sequence). CDR3 loop: CASSPDRVNGYTF. The CDR3 nucleotides read TGTGCCAGCAGCCCGGACAGGGTCAATGGCTACACCTTC.

This rearrangement joins TRBV5-1 to TRBJ2-5, with 9 bases aligning to TRBD2. Germline CDR1 reads SGHRS; CDR2 reads YFSETQ. This CDR3 comprises 16 residues. The V and J ends lost 0 bases and 5 bases, in that order; junction bases with no gene match: 8. The CDR3 nucleotides read TGCGCCAGCAGCTTGGGATCTAGCGGGGTCTTGGAGACCCAGTACTTC. It codes for CASSLGSSGVLETQYF.

The chain joins TRBV4-1 to TRBJ2-5, with 10 bases lining up with TRBD2. The CDR3 totals 18 residues. The V segment lost 0 bases and the J segment 5 bases; nucleotides outside the gene matches: 12. The germline V gene has CDR1 MGHRA and CDR2 YSYEKL. CDR3 sequence: CASSQEGRLAGAYETQYF. The CDR3 nucleotides are TGCGCCAGCAGCCAAGAAGGGAGGCTAGCGGGGGCGTATGAGACCCAGTACTTC.

The chain carries TRBV25-1 and TRBJ1-3; D might be TRBD1 (6 bases). The CDR3 has 15 residues. The V end was cut by 6 bases, the J end by 4 bases, with 16 bases between. Looked up from germline, CDR1 is MGHDK and CDR2 is SYGVNS. CDR3 loop: CASRRGGGLGNTIYF. CDR3 sequence (DNA): TGTGCCAGCAGGAGAGGGGGAGGGCTCGGAAACACCATATATTTT. Filled out from reference TRBV25-1 and TRBJ1-3, the complete variable domain reads EADIYQTPRYLVIGTGKKITLECSQTMGHDKMYWYQQDPGMELHLIHYSYGVNSTEKGDLSSESTVSRIRTEHFPLTLESARPSHTSQYLCASRRGGGLGNTIYFGEGSWLTVV.

V and J are TRBV7-9 and TRBJ2-7, with a tentative D call TRBD1 (6 bases). Trimming cost V 3 bases and J 6 bases, with 15 bases left between them. The CDR3 is made up of 14 amino acids. The germline gives CDR1 SEHNR, CDR2 FQNEAQ (reference sequence). The DNA of the CDR3 is TGTGCCAGCAGCTTCGGACAGACCCTCGGCGAGCAGTACTTC. This gives the protein CASSFGQTLGEQYF.

The chain combines TRBV7-8 with TRBJ2-7; D is possibly TRBD2 (5 bases). Between the trimmed V and J ends, which lost 1 base and 0 bases, there was a span of 7 bases. Germline CDR1 reads SGHVS; CDR2 reads FQNEAQ. The CDR3 runs to 14 residues. CDR3 sequence: CASSLESGSYEQYF. CDR3 bases: TGTGCCAGCAGCTTAGAAAGCGGCTCCTACGAGCAGTACTTC.

The rearrangement joins TRBV4-3 to TRBJ2-4; TRBD2 is a possible D gene (6 bases). The CDR3 runs 16 residues. Germline loops: CDR1 LGHNA, CDR2 YSLEER. V was shortened by 0 bases and J by 4 bases, with 13 bases between the two germline ends. The CDR3 loop is CASSQDPAGTKNIQYF. For the CDR3, the DNA is TGCGCCAGCAGCCAAGATCCCGCCGGGACTAAAAACATTCAGTACTTC.

Here the CDR3 DNA reads TGTGCCAGCAGTGAATATGGTAGCGTCCAAGAGACCCAGTACTTC. It encodes CASSEYGSVQETQYF. The chain is built from TRBV25-1 and TRBJ2-5; D perhaps matches TRBD2 (5 bases). The length of the CDR3 is 15 residues. From germline, CDR1 is MGHDK and CDR2 SYGVNS. The V end lost 0 bases, the J end lost 1 base, and 9 bases lay between the germline ends.

J is TRBJ1-2 and V is TRBV27; tentative D call: TRBD1 (5 bases). Germline V CDR1 and CDR2: MNHEY, SMNVEV (reference sequence). V was clipped by 4 bases and J by 5 bases, with 11 bases between them. The CDR3 is 13 residues long. The CDR3 here is CASSSGGTYGYTF. The CDR3 nucleotides are TGTGCCAGCAGTTCCGGGGGAACGTATGGCTACACCTTC.

V usage is TRBV29-1 and J usage is TRBJ2-5, with D perhaps TRBD1 (6 bases). Trimming cost V 4 bases and J 1 base, with 13 bases left between them. The CDR3 spans 14 residues. Germline CDR1 and CDR2: SQVTM and ANQGSEA. The CDR3 sequence is CSVGGNRVQETQYF. The CDR3 coding sequence is TGCAGCGTTGGGGGGAACAGGGTCCAAGAGACCCAGTACTTC.